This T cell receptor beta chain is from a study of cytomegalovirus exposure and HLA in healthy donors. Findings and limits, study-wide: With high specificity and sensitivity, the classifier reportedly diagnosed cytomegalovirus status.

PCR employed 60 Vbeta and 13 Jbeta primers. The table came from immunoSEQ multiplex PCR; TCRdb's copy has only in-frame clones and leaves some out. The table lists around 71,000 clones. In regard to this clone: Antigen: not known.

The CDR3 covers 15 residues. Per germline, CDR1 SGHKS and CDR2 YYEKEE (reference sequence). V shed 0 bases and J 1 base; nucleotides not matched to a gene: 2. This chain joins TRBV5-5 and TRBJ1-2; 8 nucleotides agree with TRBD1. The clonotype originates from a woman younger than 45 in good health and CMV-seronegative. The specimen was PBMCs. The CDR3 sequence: CASSLAGQGNYGYTF. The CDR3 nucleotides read TGTGCCAGCAGCTTGGCAGGACAGGGTAACTATGGCTACACCTTC. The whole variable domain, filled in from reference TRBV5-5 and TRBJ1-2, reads DAGVTQSPTHLIKTRGQQVTLRCSPISGHKSVSWYQQVLGQGPQFIFQYYEKEERGRGNFPDRFSARQFPNYSSELNVNALLLGDSALYLCASSLAGQGNYGYTFGSGTRLTVV.